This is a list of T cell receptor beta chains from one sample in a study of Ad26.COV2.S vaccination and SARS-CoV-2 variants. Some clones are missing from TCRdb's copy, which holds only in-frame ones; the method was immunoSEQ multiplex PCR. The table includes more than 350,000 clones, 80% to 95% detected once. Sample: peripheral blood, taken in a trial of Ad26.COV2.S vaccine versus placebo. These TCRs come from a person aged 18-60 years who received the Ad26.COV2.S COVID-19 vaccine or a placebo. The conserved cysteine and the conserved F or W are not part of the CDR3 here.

cdr3_aa: ASGVRDATDTQY
j_call: TRBJ2-3
v_call: TRBV27

cdr3_aa: ASSLHLRDTEAF
j_call: TRBJ1-1
v_call: TRBV7-9

cdr3_aa: ATSSIGGGSNQPQH
j_call: TRBJ1-5
v_call: TRBV15

cdr3_aa: ASYPGGGVRTDTQY
j_call: TRBJ2-3
v_call: TRBV7-8

cdr3_aa: ASSSGLAGGPPEQY
j_call: TRBJ2-7
v_call: TRBV5-4

cdr3_aa: ASSLVSGSYEQY
j_call: TRBJ2-7
v_call: TRBV7-8

cdr3_aa: ASSPEPRASNYEQY
j_call: TRBJ2-7
v_call: TRBV5-4

cdr3_aa: ASSIRPGETQY
j_call: TRBJ2-5
v_call: TRBV19

cdr3_aa: ASRRPASGSSHEQY
j_call: TRBJ2-7
v_call: TRBV5-8

cdr3_aa: ASSVHTEAF
j_call: TRBJ1-1
v_call: TRBV2

cdr3_aa: AISDQAGGETQY
j_call: TRBJ2-5
v_call: TRBV10-3

cdr3_aa: ASSPGPDTEAF
j_call: TRBJ1-1
v_call: TRBV7-2

cdr3_aa: ASSQGGWDSRTEAF
j_call: TRBJ1-1
v_call: TRBV3-1/TRBV3-2

cdr3_aa: ASTPAGGSLGYEQY
j_call: TRBJ2-7
v_call: TRBV7-8

cdr3_aa: ASSGTGRSNGEQF
j_call: TRBJ2-1
v_call: TRBV2

cdr3_aa: ASSPRGVAYEQY
j_call: TRBJ2-7
v_call: TRBV28

cdr3_aa: ASSLRQSTEAF
j_call: TRBJ1-1
v_call: TRBV19

cdr3_aa: ATSQTGVSNQPQH
j_call: TRBJ1-5
v_call: TRBV15

cdr3_aa: ASSPGTGIWETQY
j_call: TRBJ2-5
v_call: TRBV5-8

cdr3_aa: ASSSPTGKETQY
j_call: TRBJ2-5
v_call: TRBV7-2

cdr3_aa: ASSHDLGGAGELF
j_call: TRBJ2-2
v_call: TRBV4-2

cdr3_aa: ASSLEIAGGELF
j_call: TRBJ2-2
v_call: TRBV5-4

cdr3_aa: ASSGGVGAYEQY
j_call: TRBJ2-7
v_call: TRBV9

cdr3_aa: ASSQDARWETQY
j_call: TRBJ2-5
v_call: TRBV3-1/TRBV3-2

cdr3_aa: ASGTTRDGYT
j_call: TRBJ1-2
v_call: TRBV25-1

cdr3_aa: AWIGFRGGEQY
j_call: TRBJ2-7
v_call: TRBV30

cdr3_aa: ASSQLRMGRGANVLT
j_call: TRBJ2-6
v_call: TRBV3-1/TRBV3-2

cdr3_aa: ASSGGTGSEQY
j_call: TRBJ2-7
v_call: TRBV9

cdr3_aa: ASSQDSNLSGNTIY
j_call: TRBJ1-3
v_call: TRBV4-2

cdr3_aa: ASSLTLAGETGELF
j_call: TRBJ2-2
v_call: TRBV7-9

cdr3_aa: AWGLGGSNSPLH
j_call: TRBJ1-6
v_call: TRBV30

cdr3_aa: ASSRGTRKNYEQY
j_call: TRBJ2-7
v_call: TRBV18

cdr3_aa: ASSTSSGRITGELF
j_call: TRBJ2-2
v_call: TRBV5-4

cdr3_aa: ASTFIPGDNQPQH
j_call: TRBJ1-5
v_call: TRBV6-6

cdr3_aa: ASSPGSPTHI
j_call: TRBJ2-7
v_call: TRBV11-2

cdr3_aa: ASSWGRHGYT
j_call: TRBJ1-2
v_call: TRBV28

cdr3_aa: ASSLLSGGSSYNEQF
j_call: TRBJ2-1
v_call: TRBV5-4

cdr3_aa: ASSRGGTASSYNEQF
j_call: TRBJ2-1
v_call: TRBV5-8

cdr3_aa: ASRSSGSIFNEQF
j_call: TRBJ2-1
v_call: TRBV28

cdr3_aa: ASSPSGSLYEQY
j_call: TRBJ2-7
v_call: TRBV27

cdr3_aa: ASSVPGQTNEKLF
j_call: TRBJ1-4
v_call: TRBV5-5

cdr3_aa: ASSLAGVADTQY
j_call: TRBJ2-3
v_call: TRBV6-5

cdr3_aa: ASSFVLNYEQY
j_call: TRBJ2-7
v_call: TRBV7-2

cdr3_aa: ASSGGYEQY
j_call: TRBJ2-7
v_call: TRBV12-3/TRBV12-4

cdr3_aa: ASSMAMGTGRNQPQH
j_call: TRBJ1-5
v_call: TRBV19

cdr3_aa: ASSGETVTYEQY
j_call: TRBJ2-7
v_call: TRBV6-2/TRBV6-3

cdr3_aa: ASLRTNPYEQY
j_call: TRBJ2-7
v_call: TRBV23-1

cdr3_aa: ATSRALLQNTGELF
j_call: TRBJ2-2
v_call: TRBV15

cdr3_aa: ASSQGRELAGTQY
j_call: TRBJ2-5
v_call: TRBV4-3

cdr3_aa: ASRGDRGLQETQY
j_call: TRBJ2-5
v_call: TRBV2

cdr3_aa: SASYGSYNEQF
j_call: TRBJ2-1
v_call: TRBV29-1

cdr3_aa: ASSVAGGSSYNEQF
j_call: TRBJ2-1
v_call: TRBV9

cdr3_aa: ASSALGGTEAF
j_call: TRBJ1-1
v_call: TRBV12-3/TRBV12-4